The 16 T cell receptor beta chains below were found in one sample sequenced in a study of blood T cell repertoires in COVID-19. Repertoires were generated with immunoSEQ multiplex PCR, while TCRdb's copy carries only in-frame clones and drops some. The sample has 60,000 to 95,000 clones, roughly 70% seen once; the top ten hold about 2.5%. The specimen was peripheral blood. The receptors were sampled from a human donor with acute or convalescent COVID-19. The donor label of this sample is uncertain.

V gene TRBV7-9 combines with J gene TRBJ2-3; 10 nucleotides match TRBD2. The V gene's germline CDR1 is SEHNR and CDR2 FQNEAQ (reference sequence). This CDR3 is 15 amino acids long. With 5 bases clipped from V and 6 bases from J, the junction kept 8 bases outside the gene matches. The CDR3 sequence: CASSPGTSAKDTQYF. The CDR3 bases are TGTGCCAGCAGCCCCGGGACTAGCGCTAAGGATACGCAGTATTTT. Full variable domain (rest looked up from reference TRBV7-9 and TRBJ2-3): DTGVSQNPRHKITKRGQNVTFRCDPISEHNRLYWYRQTLGQGPEFLTYFQNEAQLEKSRLLSDRFSAERPKGSFSTLEIQRTEQGDSAMYLCASSPGTSAKDTQYFGPGTRLTVL.

J is TRBJ2-7 and V is TRBV21-1; the table names TRBD1, a call not compared with the DNA. TRBV21-1 is described as a pseudogene. The CDR3 is 14 amino acids. CDR3 protein: CASAGGRTPYEQYV. The CDR3 DNA reads TGTGCCAGCGCAGGTGGGCGAACTCCCTACGAGCAGTACGTC.

This clone occurred a few times. V is TRBV28 and J is TRBJ1-5, with D unclear. Trimming took off 7 bases at V and 7 bases at J, with 11 bases between the two ends. Germline V gene lookup returns CDR1 MDHEN and CDR2 SYDVKM. The CDR3 loop spans 12 amino acids. The CDR3 DNA is TGTGCCAGCAACCCCACACAGCAGCCCCAGCATTTT. Its translation is CASNPTQQPQHF.

The CDR3 loop reads CASTPRAGGYYEQYF. The DNA of the CDR3 is TGTGCCAGCACCCCTCGGGCTGGAGGGTACTACGAGCAGTACTTC. The chain links TRBV7-2 to TRBJ2-7; possible D gene TRBD2, 6 bases. V was trimmed by 7 bases and J by 3 bases, leaving 19 bases between them. This CDR3 spans 15 amino acids. Per the germline V gene, CDR1 is SGHTA and CDR2 is FQGNSA.

Only one count was recorded for this clone. The chain joins TRBV12-3 or TRBV12-4 to TRBJ2-7; no firm D call. This CDR3 region has 13 residues. The germline V and J ends were trimmed by 3 bases and 6 bases, with 12 bases remaining between them. The CDR3 DNA is TGTGCCAGCAGTTTGTTAGAAGCCGGCGAGCAGTACTTC. It encodes CASSLLEAGEQYF.

The rearrangement joins TRBV19 to TRBJ1-6, with 7 bases lining up with TRBD1. J was trimmed by 5 bases and V by 3 bases; bases with no gene match: 4. Germline CDR1 LNHDA, CDR2 SQIVND (reference sequence). The CDR3 loop spans 15 amino acids. CDR3 bases: TGTGCCAGTAGTATCACAGGGGAAAATAATTCACCCCTCCACTTT. Amino acid sequence: CASSITGENNSPLHF.

The V gene is TRBV2, the J gene TRBJ1-5; no reliable D call. The CDR3 has 13 residues. The germline V gene has CDR1 SNHLY and CDR2 FYNNEI. Trimming stripped 4 bases from V and 5 bases from J, with 9 bases between. The CDR3 here is CASSVGRDQPQHF. DNA of the CDR3: TGTGCCAGCAGTGTCGGGAGGGATCAGCCCCAGCATTTT. Drawing the rest from reference TRBV2 and TRBJ1-5, the complete variable domain is EPEVTQTPSHQVTQMGQEVILRCVPISNHLYFYWYRQILGQKVEFLVSFYNNEISEKSEIFDDQFSVERPDGSNFTLKIRSTKLEDSAMYFCASSVGRDQPQHFGDGTRLSIL.

The chain has TRBV5-5 and TRBJ1-6; the D gene is possibly TRBD1 (6 bases). Trimming took off 2 bases at V and 8 bases at J, with 14 bases between the two ends. CDR3 length equals 15 residues. Germline V gives CDR1 SGHKS, CDR2 YYEKEE (reference sequence). DNA for the CDR3: TGTGCCAGCAGCTTACCCGAGCAGGGGTATTCACCCCTCCACTTT. It codes for CASSLPEQGYSPLHF.

This clone came up a few times. The chain combines TRBV27 with TRBJ2-1, with TRBD2 matching over 9 bases. CDR1 is MNHEY and CDR2 is SMNVEV in the germline V gene (reference sequence). The trim removed 5 bases at V and 5 bases at J, leaving 7 bases unmatched. This CDR3 comprises 15 residues. The chain's CDR3 is CASSPYAGGNNEQFF. The CDR3 region has the DNA TGTGCCAGCAGTCCCTATGCGGGGGGGAACAATGAGCAGTTCTTC.

This clone was seen a few times. CDR3 nucleotide sequence: TGTGCCAGCAGAGGAAATACAGAAGTGCTGTTTTTT. It translates to CASRGNTEVLFF. The chain has TRBV12-3 or TRBV12-4 and TRBJ1-4, with D uncertain. CDR3 length: 12 amino acids. V dropped 6 bases and J dropped 14 bases, with 16 bases sitting between them.

V usage is TRBV7-8 and J usage is TRBJ1-2; 10 bases agree with TRBD1. Trimming at V came to 1 base and at J to 4 bases, leaving 3 bases not matched to a gene. Per the germline V gene, CDR1 is SGHVS and CDR2 is FQNEAQ. The CDR3 runs 15 residues. The CDR3 here is CASSLGQGAFYGYTF. The CDR3 DNA follows: TGTGCCAGCAGCTTAGGACAGGGGGCTTTCTATGGCTACACCTTC.

The chain recombines TRBV5-4 with TRBJ2-3; 7 bases agree with TRBD2. Germline V lookup: CDR1 SGHNT, CDR2 YYREEE (reference sequence). V lost 6 bases, J lost 0 bases, and 10 bases stayed unmatched. CDR3 size: 16 residues. The CDR3 nucleotides read TGTGCCAGCACCTCCGGACTAGGTACTAGCACAGATACGCAGTATTTT. Its translation is CASTSGLGTSTDTQYF.

The genes are TRBV4-2 and TRBJ2-3, with D perhaps matching TRBD1 (6 bases). Germline V lookup: CDR1 LGHNA, CDR2 YNFKEQ. The V and J ends lost 6 bases and 4 bases respectively, with 11 bases between them. This CDR3 region has 13 residues. The CDR3 sequence is CASRPGVSDTQYF. The CDR3 nucleotides read TGTGCCAGCAGACCAGGGGTATCAGATACGCAGTATTTT.

This clone was detected only a few times. The chain joins TRBV10-3 to TRBJ2-7, with D perhaps TRBD1 (5 bases). Trimming pared 0 bases from V and 3 bases from J, leaving 9 bases between. Per germline, CDR1 ENHRY and CDR2 SYGVKD. The CDR3 has 14 amino acids. As DNA, the CDR3 is TGTGCCATCAGTGAGTCCGCCGACAGCTACGAGCAGTACTTC. Its protein is CAISESADSYEQYF.

Written as DNA, the CDR3 is TGTGCCAGCGTCAGGACTAGCGGGAGTATGGAGTTCTTC. Encoded protein: CASVRTSGSMEFF. V gene TRBV2 combines with J gene TRBJ2-1; 13 bases match TRBD2. In germline, CDR1 is SNHLY, CDR2 FYNNEI. The J segment lost 14 bases and the V segment lost 8 bases, leaving 9 bases of the junction unmatched. This CDR3 has 13 residues.

This clone came up once. The chain links TRBV7-8 to TRBJ2-6; 8 bases align to TRBD1. This CDR3 has 14 residues. V lost 6 bases, J lost 6 bases, and 4 bases stayed unmatched. Germline V gene data show CDR1 as SGHVS and CDR2 as FQNEAQ. The CDR3 DNA follows: TGTGCCAGCAGTGGACAGGGAATGGCCAACGTCCTGACTTTC. Residues: CASSGQGMANVLTF.